The source of this T cell receptor (beta chain) is a study of T cells in Graves' hyperthyroidism and ophthalmopathy. Study-level findings and limits: Ophthalmopathy cases were set apart from stable hyperthyroidism by a 13 V-J model. Onset of ophthalmopathy came a median approximately 6.9 months after the model predicted it. Blood shared most expanded thyroid clonotypes above 0.001.

A word on this clonotype: Its specificity is not known.

The authors took PBMCs from over 8.5 ml fresh peripheral blood. The investigators amplified TCR beta CDR3 regions from RNA transcripts. Using the HTBI primer set, a first-round RT-PCR was run on the TCR CDR3. TCRdb analysed the multiplex PCR reads with MiXCR anew, one entry per CDR3 protein. Of hundreds of thousands of distinct CDR3 sequences in the sample, roughly 37% were seen once. Germline V gives CDR1 PRHDT, CDR2 FYEKMQ (reference sequence). Between the trimmed V and J ends, which lost 5 bases and 2 bases, there was a span of 14 bases. This CDR3 contains 15 residues. The sequence was collected from a man in his late teens or twenties with Graves' hyperthyroidism. The gene calls are TRBV13 and TRBJ2-3; TRBD2 might be the D (6 bases). The sequencing sample was made of blood. Written as DNA, the CDR3 is TGTGCCAGCAGCGTCGCGGGACCCCCCACAGATACGCAGTATTTT. Its protein is CASSVAGPPTDTQYF.